Presented here are 9 T cell receptor beta chains from one specimen sequenced in a study of vaccination and CD4 T cells after COVID-19. The treatment was: roughly ten-day PBMC culture with coronavirus spike peptide pools or control peptides (ViraFEST assay). Cultured CD4+ T cell DNA underwent sequencing with the Oncomine TCR Beta short-read assay. MiXCR was run by TCRdb on the PCR reads, yielding one entry per CDR3 protein. The sample shows around 13,000 distinct CDR3 sequences, around 27% of them seen only once. Their specific antigens are unknown. The material sequenced was CD4+ T cells from blood, cultured in vitro, taken before SARS-CoV-2 vaccination. These receptors were taken from a human donor who received a COVID-19 vaccine.

The V gene is TRBV19, the J gene TRBJ1-2; TRBD1 might be the D (6 bases). V lost 5 bases and J lost 3, with 13 bases in between. The CDR3 contains 14 residues. The V gene's germline CDR1 is LNHDA and CDR2 SQIVND (reference sequence). CDR3 sequence reads: CASSSRDTDYGYTF. CDR3 in DNA: TGTGCCAGTAGTTCCCGGGACACGGACTATGGCTACACCTTC.

The chain combines TRBV10-2 with TRBJ2-2; 12 bases fit TRBD2. The CDR3 consists of 15 residues. Germline-derived CDR1 and CDR2 are WSHSY and SAAADI. J lost 4 bases, V lost 6 bases, and 3 bases had no gene match. CDR3 protein: CASRTSGGGTGELFF. In nucleotides, the CDR3 is TGCGCCAGCAGGACTAGCGGGGGCGGCACCGGGGAGCTGTTTTTT.

This sequence joins TRBV9 and TRBJ1-6, with D possibly TRBD1 on 5 matching bases. The germline CDR1 and CDR2 sequences are SGDLS and YYNGEE. There are 17 residues in the CDR3. V was trimmed by 4 bases and J by 7 bases, leaving 21 bases between them. The CDR3 protein is CASSIDMGGDRNSPLHF. The CDR3 DNA reads TGTGCCAGCAGCATTGACATGGGGGGAGACAGAAATTCACCCCTCCACTTT.

The chain has TRBV4-1 and TRBJ2-4, with D possibly matching TRBD1 (7 bases). Trimming shortened V by 6 bases and J by 3 bases, and 21 bases separated the two germline ends. The CDR3 has 17 amino acids. Germline CDR1 and CDR2: MGHRA and YSYEKL. As DNA, the CDR3 is TGCGCCAGCAGTCACGGGAGACAGGGTAGGGACAAAAACATTCAGTACTTC. This encodes CASSHGRQGRDKNIQYF.

The chain joins TRBV2 to TRBJ2-2; D not resolved. The CDR3 contains 15 residues. Deletions cut 0 bases from V and 2 bases from J, with 7 bases between. Germline assignment: CDR1 SNHLY and CDR2 FYNNEI. The CDR3 nucleotides read TGTGCCAGCAGTGAAGCGGCTTTAAACACCGGGGAGCTGTTTTTT. Translation: CASSEAALNTGELFF.

The genes are TRBV5-1 and TRBJ1-1, with 12 positions matching TRBD1. The CDR3 runs to 15 residues. The J segment lost 10 bases and the V segment lost 4 bases, leaving 11 bases of the junction unmatched. The germline V gene encodes CDR1 SGHRS and CDR2 YFSETQ. The CDR3, as DNA: TGCGCCAGCAGCCCCGGGACAGGGGGCCAGTCCCGAGCTTTCTTT. It translates to CASSPGTGGQSRAFF.

This clonotype was observed a handful of times. This sequence joins TRBV7-2 and TRBJ1-5, with D uncertain. V shed 3 bases and J shed 2 bases, with 11 bases lying between them. CDR1 and CDR2 (germline): SGHTA, FQGNSA. The CDR3 sequence is 15 residues long. CDR3 in amino acids: CASSFWAGRNQPQHF. As DNA, the CDR3 is TGTGCCAGCAGCTTTTGGGCAGGACGCAATCAGCCCCAGCATTTT.

The chain uses TRBV30 and TRBJ1-2; D uncertain. The CDR3 spans 12 residues. CDR1 is GTSNPN and CDR2 is SVGIG in the germline V gene (reference sequence). Trimming took 0 bases from V and 6 from J, leaving 8 bases between them. CDR3 protein: CAWSVESNGYTF. DNA of the CDR3: TGTGCCTGGAGTGTAGAATCCAATGGCTACACCTTC.

There are a few counts of this clonotype. The chain employs TRBV30 and TRBJ1-5; D remains unclear. Trimming stripped 0 bases from V and 6 bases from J, with 6 bases between. This CDR3 comprises 12 residues. From germline, CDR1 is GTSNPN and CDR2 SVGIG (reference sequence). CDR3 in DNA: TGTGCCTGGAGTGTACGGGGTCAGCCCCAGCATTTT. It yields the protein CAWSVRGQPQHF.